The rows below give T cell receptor beta chains drawn from one sample of a study of PD-1 blockade in mismatch repair-deficient tumors. Assay used: immunoSEQ multiplex PCR; TCRdb lists only in-frame clones, some missing. The repertoire has roughly 130,000 clones, 88% of them found once; the top ten carry about 12%. The sample here was peripheral blood, taken 70 to 72 weeks after starting pembrolizumab. Source of these receptors: an adult with mismatch repair-deficient cancer. Both conserved end residues are part of each CDR3. D genes are given only for firm matches. Where a row states a size, it is once, few, many or the class of an expanded clone; other rows omit it.

TRBJ2-1 | - | - | TRBV11-2 | TGTGCCAGCAGCCCCGGGACTCCTCTTGAGCAGTTCTTC | CASSPGTPLEQFF
TRBJ1-1 | - | TRBD1 | TRBV4-3 | TGCGCCAGCAGCCAAGTAGGGGGAGGGGGCGTAACTGAAGCTTTCTTT | CASSQVGGGGVTEAFF
TRBJ2-7 | - | TRBD2 | TRBV5-1 | TGCGCCAGCAGCTTGACGGCGGGGGAATCCTACGAGCAGTACTTC | CASSLTAGESYEQYF
TRBJ2-1 | - | TRBD2 | TRBV13 | TGTGCCAGCAGTTGGGGAAGCGGGACGGAGACAAATGAGCAGTTCTTC | CASSWGSGTETNEQFF
TRBJ2-7 | - | - | TRBV6-6 | TGTGCCAGCAGTAACACAGACTACGAGCAGTACTTC | CASSNTDYEQYF
TRBJ2-1 | - | TRBD2 | TRBV11-2 | TGTGCCAGCAGCGTCGCGGGAGGGAGCTACAATGAGCAGTTCTTC | CASSVAGGSYNEQFF
TRBJ2-7 | - | - | TRBV30 | TGTGCCTGGAGTGTACAGGGTATTGTCTACGAGCAGTACTTC | CAWSVQGIVYEQYF
TRBJ1-1 | - | - | TRBV10-2 | TGCGCCAGCAGTGAAGGGGGGAAGACTGAAGCTTTCTTT | CASSEGGKTEAFF
TRBJ2-3 | - | - | TRBV7-6 | TGTGCCAGCAGCTTAGCGGGATCCACAGATACGCAGTATTTT | CASSLAGSTDTQYF
TRBJ2-5 | - | - | TRBV11-1 | TGTGCCAGCAGCTCCTCCTTCGAGACCCAGTACTTC | CASSSSFETQYF
TRBJ2-1 | - | TRBD2 | TRBV30 | TGTGCCTGGAGTACCCCCGCGGGAGGGGGGAATGAGCAGTTCTTC | CAWSTPAGGGNEQFF
TRBJ2-3 | - | - | TRBV4-3 | TGCGCCAGCAGCCAAGTCCCTACAGATACGCAGTATTTT | CASSQVPTDTQYF
TRBJ1-1 | - | - | TRBV6-5 | TGTGCCAGCAGTAAGAGGACGGTGAACACTGAAGCTTTCTTT | CASSKRTVNTEAFF
TRBJ2-7 | - | - | TRBV4-3 | TGCGCCAGCAGCCATAACAGTCTATCAGACGAGCAGTACTTC | CASSHNSLSDEQYF
TRBJ2-1 | - | - | TRBV28 | TGTGCCAGCAGTTTGAGAACAGGGTTGGAAAATGAGCAGTTCTTC | CASSLRTGLENEQFF
TRBJ2-3 | - | - | TRBV11-3 | TGTGCCAGCAGCTTGAACGTCCTGGGCGGGAAGAGCACAGATACGCAGTATTTT | CASSLNVLGGKSTDTQYF
TRBJ2-7 | - | - | TRBV5-6 | TGTGCCAGCAGCGTGGATGGAAGACTAGGGGGCGAGCAGTACTTC | CASSVDGRLGGEQYF
TRBJ1-2 | few | TRBD1 | TRBV4-3 | TGCGCCAGCAGCCAAGAGGGGACAGGTCGGTATGGCTACACCTTC | CASSQEGTGRYGYTF
TRBJ2-1 | - | - | TRBV14 | TGTGCCAGCAGCCAAGTAGTGGGACTTAACTACAATGAGCAGTTCTTC | CASSQVVGLNYNEQFF
TRBJ2-2 | - | - | TRBV13 | TGTGCCAGCAGCTTGGGCCGGGCCGGGGAGCTGTTTTTT | CASSLGRAGELFF
TRBJ2-2 | - | - | TRBV5-1 | TGCGCCAGCAGCTTGGTACTCCTGAACACCGGGGAGCTGTTTTTT | CASSLVLLNTGELFF
TRBJ1-2 | - | - | TRBV6-1 | TGTGCCAGCAGTGGGTGGGACCCCCGGTGGGACTATGGCTACACCTTC | CASSGWDPRWDYGYTF
TRBJ2-2 | - | - | TRBV21-1 | TGTGCCAGCAGCAAAACCGGGACGGAGAACACCGGGGAGCTGTTTTTT | CASSKTGTENTGELFF
TRBJ2-3 | - | - | TRBV28 | TGTGCCAGCAGTTTCCCAGAGCCCAGCCGAAGAGATACGCAGTATTTT | CASSFPEPSRRDTQYF
TRBJ2-7 | - | - | TRBV19 | TGTGCCAGTAGTCTTCGGGGATTCCACGAGCAGTACTTC | CASSLRGFHEQYF
TRBJ2-4 | - | - | TRBV4-3 | TGCGCCAGCAGCCTGGGCAGGGGGGGCGCAGGGAGCAGAGGAAACATTCAGTACTTC | CASSLGRGGAGSRGNIQYF
TRBJ2-7 | - | - | TRBV7-9 | TGTGCCAGCAGCTCCAGCTTCTACGAGCAGTACTTC | CASSSSFYEQYF
TRBJ2-5 | - | - | TRBV7-9 | TGTGCCAGCAGCTCCAGCTATGGCTCGCGGGAGACCCAGTACTTC | CASSSSYGSRETQYF
TRBJ2-3 | - | TRBD2 | TRBV6-4 | TGTGCCAGCAGTGAAGCAAGCGGGGGGCCAGATACGCAGTATTTT | CASSEASGGPDTQYF
TRBJ1-1 | - | - | TRBV11-2 | TGTGCCAGCAGCTTAGGCCGGGGCGGAGCTGAAGCTTTCTTT | CASSLGRGGAEAFF
TRBJ2-7 | once | TRBD1 | TRBV5-1 | TGCGCCAGCAGCTCTCGGACAGGGAAGGTGGTCTACGAGCAGTACTTC | CASSSRTGKVVYEQYF
TRBJ2-1 | - | TRBD2 | TRBV27 | TGTGCCAGCAGTCTTTTAGCGGGAGGGTATAATGAGCAGTTCTTC | CASSLLAGGYNEQFF
TRBJ1-2 | few | - | TRBV28 | TGTGCCAGCAGCCTTAACTATGGCTACACCTTC | CASSLNYGYTF
TRBJ2-7 | - | - | TRBV7-6 | TGTGCCAGCAGCTTAGGAACGGGATCCTACGAGCAGTACTTC | CASSLGTGSYEQYF
TRBJ1-2 | - | - | TRBV11-2 | TGTGCCAGCAGCTTGGGGGGGAGCTATGGCTACACCTTC | CASSLGGSYGYTF
TRBJ2-2 | - | - | TRBV7-2 | TGTGCCAGCAGCTTAAGCGGAGACTGGGCCGGGGAGCTGTTTTTT | CASSLSGDWAGELFF
TRBJ2-5 | once | - | TRBV7-3 | TGTGCCAGCAGCTTAAGGAGGGAGGAGACCCAGTACTTC | CASSLRREETQYF
TRBJ1-1 | - | - | TRBV7-2 | TGTGCCAGCAGCTTAGGTGGCAGGGCGAACACTGAAGCTTTCTTT | CASSLGGRANTEAFF
TRBJ2-1 | - | - | TRBV27 | TGTGCCAGCAGTTTTAGCGTCCCTAGCTCCTACAATGAGCAGTTCTTC | CASSFSVPSSYNEQFF
TRBJ2-7 | - | TRBD2 | TRBV4-1 | TGCGCCAGCAGCCATGACGGACTAGCGGACTACGAGCAGTACTTC | CASSHDGLADYEQYF
TRBJ2-3 | - | TRBD1 | TRBV29-1 | TGCAGCGTTGAAGATGGGGACAGGGCCACAGATACGCAGTATTTT | CSVEDGDRATDTQYF
TRBJ2-7 | - | - | TRBV13 | TGTGCCAGCAGCTTAAGGACCTCCGGGAGCTACGAGCAGTACTTC | CASSLRTSGSYEQYF
TRBJ2-7 | few | - | TRBV7-8 | TGTGCCAGCAGCCTTTCCAACGAGCAGTACTTC | CASSLSNEQYF
TRBJ2-7 | - | TRBD1 | TRBV2 | TGTGCCAGCATTGGACAGGGGGCGCGAGAGCAGTACTTC | CASIGQGAREQYF
TRBJ2-5 | few | - | TRBV15 | TGTGCCACCAGCCTAACCCTCCAAGAGACCCAGTACTTC | CATSLTLQETQYF
TRBJ2-7 | - | TRBD1 | TRBV6-6 | TGTGCCAGCAGTTTCGCCGGGACAGGGTACTACGAGCAGTACTTC | CASSFAGTGYYEQYF
TRBJ1-2 | - | - | TRBV5-6 | TGTGCCAGCAGCTTGGGAATCGAGGCGTATGGCTACACCTTC | CASSLGIEAYGYTF
TRBJ1-4 | - | - | TRBV5-4 | TGTGCCATCGGAAAGACAGGAACTAATGAAAAACTGTTTTTT | CAIGKTGTNEKLFF
TRBJ1-4 | - | - | TRBV5-8 | TGTGCCAGCAGCTTGTGGGCAACTAATGAAAAACTGTTTTTT | CASSLWATNEKLFF
TRBJ2-1 | - | TRBD2 | TRBV2 | TGTGCCAGCCTCAGGACTAGCGCCTACAATGAGCAGTTCTTC | CASLRTSAYNEQFF
TRBJ1-2 | - | TRBD1 | TRBV19 | TGTGCCAGTAGTATTACAGGGGCCCATGGCTACACCTTC | CASSITGAHGYTF
TRBJ2-7 | - | - | TRBV29-1 | TGCAGCGTACATGACTCCTACGAGCAGTACTTC | CSVHDSYEQYF
TRBJ2-1 | - | - | TRBV2 | TGTGCCAGCAGTTACGGGGAGCAGTTCTTC | CASSYGEQFF